This T cell receptor (beta chain) originates from a study of regulatory T cells in long-lasting Graves disease. Documented time point: persistent/refractory GD, antithyroid drugs over 5 years with positive TRAb. PBMC-extracted RNA yielded the TCR library. Building of the TCR beta libraries involved iRepertoire HTBI primers and Arm-PCR of CDR3 regions. TCRdb re-derived calls from the multiplex PCR reads in MiXCR, one entry per CDR3 protein. The sample records a few hundred thousand distinct CDR3 sequences, roughly 24% being singletons. The CDR3 totals 15 residues. Germline V gene lookup returns CDR1 MNHEY and CDR2 SMNVEV (reference sequence). V was pared by 7 bases and J by 6 bases, with 21 bases between.

Specimen: peripheral blood mononuclear cells (PBMCs), collected when the disease was refractory, from a patient treated with antithyroid drugs. V usage is TRBV27 and J usage is TRBJ2-5; the D gene could be TRBD1 or TRBD2 (5 bases each). This clonotype originated in a middle-aged woman with Graves disease. CDR3 bases: TGTGCCAGCAAAGCCGGGACCTTAGAAACCCAGACCCAGTACTTC. Translation: CASKAGTLETQTQYF.